This T cell receptor beta chain was observed in a study of blood T cells in healthy people across ages. Total RNA was isolated from each sample in quantities of at least 6 micrograms. Trimming took 6 bases from V and 5 from J, leaving 11 bases between them. This CDR3 region has 13 residues. CDR1 and CDR2 (germline): MNHEY, SVGEGT. The use of a sample-barcoded 5' primer and a J-beta primer mix characterized a second PCR of about 6 to 12 cycles. In TCRdb, the 5' RACE reads were re-called with MiXCR into one record per CDR3 protein. The table shows about 1.8 million distinct CDR3 sequences, with 40% to 55% occurring only once.

This TCR came from a woman in her forties in good health. The sample comprised blood. This sequence joins TRBV6-2 or TRBV6-3 and TRBJ1-5, with a tentative D call TRBD1 (5 bases). For the CDR3, the DNA is TGTGCCAGCAGCCACGACAGTTATCAGCCCCAGCATTTT. Translating gives CASSHDSYQPQHF.